These T cell receptor beta chains were read from a single sample in a study of T cell clusters in autoimmune cytopenias. TCRdb reprocessed the multiplex PCR reads, with one entry per CDR3 protein and no DNA. The repertoire shows about 8,200 distinct CDR3 sequences; the top ten hold roughly 28%. The source material was peripheral blood. All receptors come from a human donor with an autoimmune cytopenia or autoimmune hepatitis (not recorded which). Both conserved end residues are part of each CDR3. Part of the rows lack a size; the others show once, few, many or a class for expanded clones.

J	V	size	CDR3
TRBJ1-5	TRBV6-1	NA	CASSEWGWDSLKPQHF
TRBJ1-2	TRBV29-1	medium-sized	CSVEGGQGASHTF
TRBJ2-1	TRBV24-1	NA	CATSDPSGRRSEQFF
TRBJ2-7	TRBV15	medium-sized	CATTGVGSIYEQYF
TRBJ2-2	TRBV7-6	NA	CASSFWGGELFF
TRBJ1-1	TRBV10-2	NA	CASSDRLENTEAFF
TRBJ1-4	TRBV12-3/TRBV12-4	NA	CASSVDRGWGKLFF
TRBJ2-5	TRBV12-3/TRBV12-4	NA	CASSFTTSGGPGAQYF
TRBJ1-5	TRBV6-5	NA	CASSDGPPGSNQPQHF
TRBJ2-3	TRBV20-1	NA	CSARMDRTSTDTQYF
TRBJ2-3	TRBV6-4	medium-sized	CASSDSWGSGSTDTQYF
TRBJ2-5	TRBV29-1	medium-sized	CSVVGQLQETQYF
TRBJ2-3	TRBV5-6	NA	CARPAPCTDTQYF
TRBJ2-5	TRBV27	NA	CASSSGTSPRETQYF
TRBJ2-3	TRBV6-5	NA	CASSYLGSGDTDTQYF
TRBJ1-1	TRBV19	NA	CASSILTPGQGNTEAFF